Here is one T cell receptor (beta chain) with its context. The antigen remains undetermined. This record belongs to a study of radiation and T cells in renal cell carcinoma. For the study at large: Nephrectomy followed 15 Gy stereotactic body radiation by 4 weeks.

As for time point: blood 2 weeks post-SBRT. The treatment is: 15 Gy SBRT to primary tumor, nephrectomy 4 weeks later. Broader study findings: Top tumor clonotypes rose in blood 2 weeks post-radiation, then contracted. No pretreatment tumor biopsies were available for baseline clonotypes.

The CDR3 loop spans 14 amino acids. The germline V gene encodes CDR1 LGHNT and CDR2 FRNRAP. With 4 bases clipped from V and 5 bases from J, the junction kept 3 bases outside the gene matches. Sequencing was performed with immunoSEQ multiplex PCR; in TCRdb, only in-frame clones are kept and a portion is missing. The sample consists of some 130,000 clones, around 90% of them appearing once. Specimen: blood, collected from a patient whose treatment included radiotherapy and nephrectomy. This clonotype originated in a woman between 70 and 85 years old with renal cell carcinoma. The rearrangement links TRBV12-5 to TRBJ1-1, with TRBD1 matching over 11 bases. The CDR3, as DNA: TGTGCTAGTGGTTGGGGACAGGGGGGAACTGAAGCTTTCTTT. It yields the protein CASGWGQGGTEAFF.